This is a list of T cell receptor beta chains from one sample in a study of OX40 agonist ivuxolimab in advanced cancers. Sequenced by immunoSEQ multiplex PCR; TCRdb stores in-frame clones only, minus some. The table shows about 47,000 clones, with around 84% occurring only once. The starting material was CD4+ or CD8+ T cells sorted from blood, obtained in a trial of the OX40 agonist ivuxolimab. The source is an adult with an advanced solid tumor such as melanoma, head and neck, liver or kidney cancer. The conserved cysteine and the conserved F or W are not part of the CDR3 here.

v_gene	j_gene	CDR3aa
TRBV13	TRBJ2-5	ASSLRQGQETQY
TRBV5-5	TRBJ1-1	ASINMGESTEAF
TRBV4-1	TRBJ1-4	ASSQTGTAGSEEKLF
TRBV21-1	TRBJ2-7	ASSKPTVGQVYEQY
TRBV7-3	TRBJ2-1	ASSLRPGNEQF
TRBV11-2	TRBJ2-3	ASSLGTGGADTQY
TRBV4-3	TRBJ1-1	ASSRSRHWNTEAF
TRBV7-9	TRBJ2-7	ASTGAYEQY
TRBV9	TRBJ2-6	ASSVGPGQGAGANVLT
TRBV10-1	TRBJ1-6	ASSDLRVSSYNSPLH
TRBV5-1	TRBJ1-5	ASSYTGGNQPQH
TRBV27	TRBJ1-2	ASRRQGEDGYT
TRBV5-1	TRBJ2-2	ASSGYTGELF
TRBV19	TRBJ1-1	ASTLQGADTEAF
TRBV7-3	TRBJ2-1	ASSQGLSSYNEQF
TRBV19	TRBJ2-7	ASSTGTALYEQY
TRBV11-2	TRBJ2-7	ASSSFPGLGSSYEQY
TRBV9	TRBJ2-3	ASSATADTQY
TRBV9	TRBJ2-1	ASSVDRGLADEQF
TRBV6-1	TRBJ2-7	ASSVGQGAYEQY
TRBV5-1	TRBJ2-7	ASRGSGGSYEQY
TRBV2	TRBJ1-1	ASSDIRAGTEAF
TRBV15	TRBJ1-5	ATSKGRMDQPQH
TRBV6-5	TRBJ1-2	ASSTRDTGYT
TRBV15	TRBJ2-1	ATSRAGSYNEQF
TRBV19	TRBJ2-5	ASSIVGGQETQY
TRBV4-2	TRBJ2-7	ASSQVTGGSYEQY
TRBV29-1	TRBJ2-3	SVEGQGEGDTQY
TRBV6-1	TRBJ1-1	ASSGGYTEAF
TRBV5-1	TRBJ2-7	ASSPRGPYEQY
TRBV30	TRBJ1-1	AWRRMGAF
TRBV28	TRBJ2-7	ASSLPGGGAYEQY
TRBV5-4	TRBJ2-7	ASSSPGQGYEQY
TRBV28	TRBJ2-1	ASSLIAGSSYNEQF
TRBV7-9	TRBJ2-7	ASSSPLLAGGGHEQY
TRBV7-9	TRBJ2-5	ASSDGPGETQY
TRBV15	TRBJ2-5	ATSREGFLAETQY
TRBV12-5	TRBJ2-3	ASGSDRSGVNTDTQY
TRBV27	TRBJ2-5	ASSSTTGDETQY
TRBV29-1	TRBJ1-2	SAFSRAGPLGYGYT
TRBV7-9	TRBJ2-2	ASIEGSGPTSTGELF
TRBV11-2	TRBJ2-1	ASIVSGRDEQF
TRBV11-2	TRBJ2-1	ASSPGAGGGDEQF
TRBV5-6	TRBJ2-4	ASTLTRGSANAENIQY
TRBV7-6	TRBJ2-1	ASSSHREITDEQF
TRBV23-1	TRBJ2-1	AKQSTKYNEQF
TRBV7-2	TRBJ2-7	ASSSPDHTYEQY
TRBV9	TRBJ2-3	ASSVADLEGTDTQY
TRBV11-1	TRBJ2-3	ASSLDRGADTQY
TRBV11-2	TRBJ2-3	ASSLFLRDTDTQY
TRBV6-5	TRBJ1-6	ASNPTGPNSPLH
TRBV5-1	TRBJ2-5	ASSLEAGGVQETQY
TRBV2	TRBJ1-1	ASSATATNTEAF